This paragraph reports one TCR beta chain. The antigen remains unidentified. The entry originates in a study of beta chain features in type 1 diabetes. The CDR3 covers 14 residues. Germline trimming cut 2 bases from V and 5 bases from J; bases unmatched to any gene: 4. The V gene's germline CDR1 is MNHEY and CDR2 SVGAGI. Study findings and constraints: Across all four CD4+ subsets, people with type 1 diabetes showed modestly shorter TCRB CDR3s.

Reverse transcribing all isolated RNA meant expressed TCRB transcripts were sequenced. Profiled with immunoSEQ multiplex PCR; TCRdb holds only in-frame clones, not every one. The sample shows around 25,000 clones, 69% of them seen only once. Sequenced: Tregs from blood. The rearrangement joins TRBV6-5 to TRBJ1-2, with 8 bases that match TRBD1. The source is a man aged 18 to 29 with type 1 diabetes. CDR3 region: CASSYQGAGYGYTF. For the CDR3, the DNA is TGTGCCAGCAGTTACCAGGGGGCGGGTTATGGCTACACCTTC.